This T cell receptor beta chain was documented in a study of graft-versus-host responses after intestinal transplantation. The overall study: Recipients were all induced with anti-thymocyte globulin, then given tacrolimus and steroids for around three years. General study findings and limits: Early after transplant, HvG clones declined as circulating GvH clones peaked. GvH clones were identified in recipient marrow, with some first appearing in ileum or blood. Individuals who had graft-donor T cell macrochimerism had allografts that showed high graft-versus-host to host-versus-graft clonal ratios.

Clones were read by immunoSEQ multiplex PCR, and TCRdb kept only the in-frame ones, dropping some. The sample includes more than 65,000 clones, around 93% of them seen just once. About this clone: The antigen is not known.

Germline-derived CDR1 and CDR2 are MDHEN and SYDVKM. Trimming took off 11 bases at V and 4 bases at J, with 11 bases between the two ends. This CDR3 comprises 11 residues. Here the sequenced sample was unstimulated CD8+ T cells sorted from spleen or lymph node cells, taken before transplant. The clonotype was recovered from a human donor who was the organ donor for an intestinal transplant. This chain connects TRBV28 to TRBJ2-5; D is unresolved. As DNA, the CDR3 is TGTGCCTCGAGGAACCTAGAGACCCAGTACTTC. Translated: CASRNLETQYF.